Below, 11 T cell receptor beta chains from the same sample are listed, as sequenced in a study of shared clonotypes between healthy human individuals. The assay was immunoSEQ multiplex PCR, and TCRdb's table has in-frame clones only and misses some. This sample has some 500,000 clones, with roughly 95% found just once. The sample comprised naive CD4+ T cells sorted from blood. Regarding subset: CD45RA+ positively selected. All receptors come from a woman under 40 in good health.

The rearrangement links TRBV5-1 to TRBJ1-2; possibly TRBD1 for D (5 bases). Germline CDR1 reads SGHRS; CDR2 reads YFSETQ. The CDR3 is made up of 12 amino acids. V was cut by 4 bases and J by 8 bases, with 12 bases left in between. This chain's CDR3 is CASSGRDGGYTF. The CDR3 nucleotides read TGCGCCAGCAGCGGCCGGGACGGAGGCTACACCTTC.

CDR3 nucleotide sequence: TGTGCCAGCAGTCGAGATACGCAGTATTTT. It specifies CASSRDTQYF. The chain combines TRBV28 with TRBJ2-3; D gene unclear. This CDR3 spans 10 amino acids. From germline, CDR1 is MDHEN and CDR2 SYDVKM. Trimming stripped 5 bases from V and 5 bases from J, with 2 bases between.

V is TRBV28 and J is TRBJ1-5; D not certain. The V end lost 8 bases, the J end lost 16 bases, and 18 bases lay between the germline ends. Germline assignment: CDR1 MDHEN and CDR2 SYDVKM. The CDR3 loop spans 11 amino acids. The CDR3 sequence is CASAERSLRHF. CDR3 bases: TGTGCCAGCGCCGAGCGGTCCTTACGCCATTTT.

V usage is TRBV5-1 and J usage is TRBJ2-3; D possibly corresponds to TRBD2 (6 bases). The CDR3 has 17 residues. The V end lost 4 bases, the J end lost 3 bases, and 21 bases lay between the germline ends. Germline V lookup: CDR1 SGHRS, CDR2 YFSETQ. CDR3 sequence (DNA): TGCGCCAGCAGCGTCCTCGTTGGGGGAGGAGGAACAGATACGCAGTATTTT. Translated, it gives CASSVLVGGGGTDTQYF.

This chain connects TRBV6-1 to TRBJ1-1, with TRBD1 as a possible D gene (6 bases). Germline values: CDR1 MNHNS, CDR2 SASEGT. V was clipped by 1 base and J by 5 bases, with 11 bases between them. The CDR3 is made up of 14 amino acids. In nucleotides, the CDR3 is TGTGCCAGCAGTGAAGACAGGGTCACGACTGAAGCTTTCTTT. It encodes CASSEDRVTTEAFF.

V and J are TRBV5-5 and TRBJ1-4; no clear D. Looked up from germline, CDR1 is SGHKS and CDR2 is YYEKEE (reference sequence). The CDR3 length is 12 residues. V was shortened by 2 bases and J by 5 bases, with 4 bases between the two germline ends. The DNA for the CDR3 is TGTGCCAGCAGCTTTCGGAATGAAAAACTGTTTTTT. This codes for CASSFRNEKLFF.

The V and J genes are TRBV19 and TRBJ2-7; TRBD2 matches at 15 bases. The CDR3 length is 14 residues. Germline V gives CDR1 LNHDA, CDR2 SQIVND (reference sequence). Trimming removed 6 bases from V and 6 bases from J; junction bases left unmatched: 3. The CDR3 DNA follows: TGTGCCAGTAGCAAGGGACTAGCGGGAGGCGAGCAGTACTTC. Translated, it gives CASSKGLAGGEQYF.

This clone was detected a few times. The J gene is TRBJ2-7, the V gene TRBV11-2, with TRBD2 matching over 7 bases. The CDR3 has 14 residues. Trimming removed 5 bases from V and 4 bases from J; junction bases left unmatched: 8. Germline V CDR1 and CDR2: SGHAT, FQNNGV. This chain's CDR3 is CASSRGAGEYEQYF. The CDR3 coding sequence is TGTGCCAGCAGCCGAGGGGCGGGAGAGTACGAGCAGTACTTC.

The chain has TRBV19 and TRBJ1-1, with D uncertain. Germline lookup yields CDR1 LNHDA and CDR2 SQIVND (reference sequence). The length of the CDR3 is 12 residues. Trimming removed 5 bases at V and 1 base at J, with 5 bases between. CDR3 protein: CASSGRNTEAFF. The CDR3 bases are TGTGCCAGTAGTGGTAGGAACACTGAAGCTTTCTTT.

The gene calls are TRBV27 and TRBJ2-7; D perhaps matches TRBD1 (5 bases). The CDR3 covers 16 residues. Trimming stripped 4 bases from V and 2 bases from J, with 18 bases between. Germline CDR1 and CDR2: MNHEY and SMNVEV (reference sequence). This CDR3 reads CASSSADSRGAYEQYF. CDR3 nucleotides: TGTGCCAGCAGTTCGGCCGACTCTAGGGGTGCCTACGAGCAGTACTTC.

This chain links TRBV28 with TRBJ2-5, with D tentatively TRBD1 or TRBD2 (5 bases each). The J call may be in error: the DNA end matches TRBJ2-7 better. CDR1 and CDR2 (germline): MDHEN, SYDVKM. The CDR3 runs to 12 residues. The CDR3 nucleotides are TGTGCCAGCAATGAGGGGAACTACGAGCAGTACTTC. Translation gives CASNEGNYEQYF.